The entry below gives a single TCR beta chain sequence along with its context. This entry comes from a study of blood T cell repertoires in COVID-19. On the study more broadly: Samples came from the United States, Italy and Spain, spanning acute and convalescent COVID-19. The cDNA or gDNA used as material had been derived from T cells, B-cell-depleted T cells, or PBMCs.

The CDR3 length is 14 residues. Germline loops: CDR1 SGHTA, CDR2 FQGNSA. V gave up 3 bases and J gave up 0 bases, with 6 bases separating them. Under the authors' procedure: Amplified reference gene primers provided the basis for estimating nucleated cell counts. Produced via immunoSEQ multiplex PCR; TCRdb's table is partial and in-frame only. The V and J calls and clone size were taken over from that table, and D and trimming were inferred from the DNA. Of about 150,000 clones in the sample, approximately 86% were seen once. Sequencing was done on a sample of peripheral blood. The sequence was obtained from an older man with acute or convalescent COVID-19. This chain uses TRBV7-2 with TRBJ2-1; no clear D gene. The CDR3 bases are TGTGCCAGCAGCTTTGCTAGCTCCTACAATGAGCAGTTCTTC. Protein sequence: CASSFASSYNEQFF.